One sample yielded the 24 T cell receptor beta chains listed below, sequenced in a study of T cells in tuberculosis. Sequencing was performed with immunoSEQ multiplex PCR; in TCRdb, only in-frame clones are kept and a portion is missing. In the table there are about 30,000 clones, around 94% of which are singletons. The sequenced sample consisted of PBMCs. The source is a donor aged 10-30 years with latent tuberculosis or without tuberculosis infection.

The J gene is TRBJ2-3, the V gene TRBV23-1, with D possibly TRBD1 on 5 matching bases. TRBV23-1 is recorded as an ORF, its role being uncertain. Trimming removed 2 bases from V and 1 base from J, with 10 bases in between. This CDR3 region has 15 residues. CDR3 protein: CASSQRQPRTDTQYF. For the CDR3, the DNA is TGCGCCAGCAGTCAAAGACAGCCCCGCACAGATACGCAGTATTTT.

This CDR3 is CASSYSSGSPWDTQYF. The CDR3 DNA sequence: TGTGCCAGCAGTTACTCGAGCGGGAGCCCATGGGATACGCAGTATTTT. The chain has TRBV6-5 and TRBJ2-3; TRBD2 agrees at 8 bases. Germline V CDR1 and CDR2: MNHEY, SVGAGI. J gave up 6 bases and V 0 bases, and 8 bases lay outside the gene matches. There are 16 residues in the CDR3.

The chain has TRBV30 and TRBJ1-5, with a weak D call TRBD1 (5 bases). Germline CDR1 and CDR2: GTSNPN and SVGIG (reference sequence). V was trimmed by 5 bases and J by 2 bases, leaving 13 bases between them. The CDR3 is 14 amino acids. The CDR3, as DNA: TGTGCCTGGGCGGCGGGGGGACGCAATCAGCCCCAGCATTTT. As protein: CAWAAGGRNQPQHF.

This chain uses TRBV30 with TRBJ2-1; TRBD2 matches at 10 bases. Trimming at V came to 6 bases and at J to 4 bases, leaving 6 bases not matched to a gene. The CDR3 covers 14 residues. Germline V CDR1 and CDR2: GTSNPN, SVGIG (reference sequence). Here the CDR3 DNA reads TGTGCCTGCCCAACTAGCGGGGTATACAATGAGCAGTTCTTC. This encodes CACPTSGVYNEQFF.

Written as DNA, the CDR3 is TGTGCCATCAGTGAGTCACCCAGGAGGGCCTACGAGCAGTACTTC. Amino acids: CAISESPRRAYEQYF. This chain connects TRBV10-3 to TRBJ2-7; D possibly corresponds to TRBD2 (6 bases). The germline V and J ends were trimmed by 0 bases and 2 bases, with 11 bases remaining between them. The CDR3 length is 15 residues. The germline V gene has CDR1 ENHRY and CDR2 SYGVKD.

The chain is built from TRBV5-6 and TRBJ2-7, with a tentative D call TRBD2 (6 bases). Between the trimmed V and J ends, which lost 4 bases and 5 bases, there was a span of 19 bases. Germline-derived CDR1 and CDR2 are SGHDT and YYEEEE. CDR3 length equals 15 residues. CDR3: CASSPSPSEGNEQYF. The CDR3 region has the DNA TGTGCCAGCAGCCCGAGCCCTAGCGAGGGCAACGAGCAGTACTTC.

V is TRBV27 and J is TRBJ2-2, with 9 bases fitting TRBD2. V gave up 6 bases and J gave up 8 bases; unmatched junction bases: 19. The CDR3 loop spans 18 amino acids. Germline CDR1 reads MNHEY; CDR2 reads SMNVEV (reference sequence). CDR3 loop: CASSRGGLSGRIQGELFF. In nucleotides, the CDR3 is TGTGCCAGCAGCCGAGGGGGTTTGAGCGGGAGGATTCAGGGGGAGCTGTTTTTT.

The CDR3 region is CASSSSFRVENTEAFF. The CDR3 DNA sequence: TGTGCCAGCAGTTCCTCCTTCAGGGTGGAGAACACTGAAGCTTTCTTT. V usage is TRBV28 and J usage is TRBJ1-1; D possibly corresponds to TRBD1 (5 bases). The CDR3 consists of 16 residues. V dropped 4 bases and J dropped 1 base, with 16 bases sitting between them. Per the germline V gene, CDR1 is MDHEN and CDR2 is SYDVKM.

CDR3 DNA: TGCGCCAGCAGCTCCCTCTACAATGAGCAGTTCTTC. Translated: CASSSLYNEQFF. The gene calls are TRBV5-1 and TRBJ2-1; D is unresolved. V was pared by 3 bases and J by 3 bases, with 4 bases between. Germline values: CDR1 SGHRS, CDR2 YFSETQ. This CDR3 is built from 12 residues.

The genes are TRBV7-9 and TRBJ2-7; 14 bases agree with TRBD2. This CDR3 is built from 17 residues. From germline, CDR1 is SEHNR and CDR2 FQNEAQ (reference sequence). The ends lost 4 bases at V and 2 bases at J; junction bases unmatched: 7. CDR3 DNA sequence: TGTGCCAGCAGCTCAAGGGGGACTAGCGGGGGACCCTACGAGCAGTACTTC. This sequence encodes CASSSRGTSGGPYEQYF.

The chain employs TRBV28 and TRBJ1-3; a weak D match, TRBD1 (5 bases). There are 14 residues in the CDR3. Deletions cut 7 bases from V and 0 bases from J, with 10 bases between. Germline CDR1 and CDR2: MDHEN and SYDVKM. In DNA form, the CDR3 reads TGTGCCAGCACAGACAGTGTCTCTGGAAACACCATATATTTT. Its protein product is CASTDSVSGNTIYF.

V gene TRBV4-2 combines with J gene TRBJ2-7; possible D gene TRBD2, 6 bases. Trimming pared 0 bases from V and 3 bases from J, leaving 12 bases between. This CDR3 region has 15 residues. Germline V gene sequence: CDR1 LGHNA, CDR2 YNFKEQ. Here the CDR3 reads CASSQERDSSYEQYF. The CDR3 nucleotides read TGTGCCAGCAGCCAAGAGAGGGACTCCAGCTACGAGCAGTACTTC.

The chain links TRBV7-2 to TRBJ2-6; unclear D gene. This CDR3 has 15 amino acids. The germline V gene encodes CDR1 SGHTA and CDR2 FQGNSA. Trimming removed 0 bases from V and 2 bases from J, with 5 bases in between. The CDR3 region is CASSLASPGANVLTF. The CDR3 bases are TGTGCCAGCAGCTTAGCGTCTCCTGGGGCCAACGTCCTGACTTTC.

The V call is TRBV28, the J call TRBJ2-1; 9 bases fit TRBD2. CDR1 is MDHEN and CDR2 is SYDVKM in the germline V gene. The CDR3 is 16 amino acids. V lost 2 bases, J lost 5 bases, and 7 bases stayed unmatched. The CDR3: CASSLGRTSVHNEQFF. In DNA form, the CDR3 reads TGTGCCAGCAGTTTAGGCAGGACTAGCGTACACAATGAGCAGTTCTTC.

The chain uses TRBV6-6 and TRBJ1-1; D is uncertain. There are 13 residues in the CDR3. V was cut by 10 bases and J by 3 bases, with 15 bases left in between. Germline values: CDR1 MNHNY, CDR2 SVGAGI (reference sequence). This CDR3 reads CANKNRRDTEAFF. CDR3 DNA sequence: TGTGCCAACAAAAATAGACGGGACACTGAAGCTTTCTTT.

CDR3 DNA sequence: TGTGCCAGCAGCTTAGCGTTTGGGCTTCAGGAGACCCAGTACTTC. It is translated as CASSLAFGLQETQYF. The rearrangement uses TRBV7-9 and TRBJ2-5; D ambiguous. Germline V CDR1 and CDR2: SEHNR, FQNEAQ (reference sequence). Trimming removed 0 bases at V and 5 bases at J, with 13 bases between. The CDR3 has 15 amino acids. Full variable domain (missing parts from reference TRBV7-9 and TRBJ2-5): DTGVSQNPRHKITKRGQNVTFRCDPISEHNRLYWYRQTLGQGPEFLTYFQNEAQLEKSRLLSDRFSAERPKGSFSTLEIQRTEQGDSAMYLCASSLAFGLQETQYFGPGTRLLVL.

This rearrangement joins TRBV10-3 to TRBJ2-7; 7 nucleotides align to TRBD1. Trimming at V came to 0 bases and at J to 7 bases, leaving 3 bases not matched to a gene. This CDR3 contains 13 residues. CDR1 and CDR2 from the germline V gene are ENHRY and SYGVKD. The CDR3 region is CAISESRGPEQYF. The CDR3 bases are TGTGCCATCAGTGAGTCGAGGGGGCCGGAGCAGTACTTC.

The genes are TRBV19 and TRBJ2-7, with TRBD2 matching 8 bases. This CDR3 spans 14 amino acids. Germline V lookup: CDR1 LNHDA, CDR2 SQIVND (reference sequence). Germline trimming cut 6 bases from V and 3 bases from J; bases unmatched to any gene: 7. The CDR3 spells CASSSGGEYYEQYF. CDR3 coding DNA: TGTGCCAGTAGCTCCGGGGGGGAGTACTACGAGCAGTACTTC.

This clone was observed once. The V and J genes are TRBV7-3 and TRBJ1-1; perhaps TRBD1 as D (5 bases). Germline values: CDR1 SGHTA, CDR2 FQGTGA. The CDR3 contains 13 residues. V lost 1 base, J lost 7 bases, and 10 bases lay in between. This chain's CDR3 is CASSLNLGGEAFF. CDR3 sequence (DNA): TGTGCCAGCAGCTTAAACCTCGGGGGTGAAGCTTTCTTT.

The chain joins TRBV4-3 to TRBJ2-3; maybe TRBD2 (5 bases). Trimming removed 7 bases from V and 5 bases from J, with 13 bases in between. Per the germline V gene, CDR1 is LGHNA and CDR2 is YSLEER. There are 13 residues in the CDR3. In DNA form, the CDR3 reads TGCGCCAGCACCCCGGGGATGGAAGATACGCAGTATTTT. It encodes CASTPGMEDTQYF.

This clone was picked up one time. This sequence joins TRBV11-2 and TRBJ2-7; the D gene is possibly TRBD2 (7 bases). The germline gives CDR1 SGHAT, CDR2 FQNNGV. The CDR3 has 15 amino acids. The V end lost 7 bases, the J end lost 5 bases, and 21 bases lay between the germline ends. CDR3 region: CASNSRGEGRHEQYF. The CDR3 nucleotides are TGTGCCAGCAACTCAAGGGGGGAGGGCCGCCACGAGCAGTACTTC.

V and J are TRBV11-1 and TRBJ2-7; D is unclear. Germline CDR1 is SGHAT and CDR2 is FQDESV (reference sequence). Trimming took off 4 bases at V and 6 bases at J, with 16 bases between the two ends. The CDR3 runs 14 residues. The CDR3 loop reads CASSSNLYASEQYF. CDR3 nucleotide sequence: TGTGCCAGCAGCTCGAACCTTTATGCGAGCGAGCAGTACTTC.

V gene TRBV5-1 combines with J gene TRBJ2-1; a weak D match, TRBD2 (6 bases). Trimming pared 0 bases from V and 7 bases from J, leaving 17 bases between. CDR3 size: 16 residues. Germline V gives CDR1 SGHRS, CDR2 YFSETQ. The CDR3 DNA is TGCGCCAGCAGCTTGGAACCAAAGGCGGGGTTGAATGAGCAGTTCTTC. Protein product: CASSLEPKAGLNEQFF. Looking up the rest from reference TRBV5-1 and TRBJ2-1 gives the full variable domain: KAGVTQTPRYLIKTRGQQVTLSCSPISGHRSVSWYQQTPGQGLQFLFEYFSETQRNKGNFPGRFSGRQFSNSRSEMNVSTLELGDSALYLCASSLEPKAGLNEQFFGPGTRLTVL.

The V and J genes are TRBV27 and TRBJ1-2; D is uncertain. The CDR3 extends over 15 amino acids. Per the germline V gene, CDR1 is MNHEY and CDR2 is SMNVEV (reference sequence). Trimming pared 5 bases from V and 0 bases from J, leaving 13 bases between. CDR3 residues: CASSLVWSPNYGYTF. CDR3 DNA: TGTGCCAGCAGTCTTGTATGGAGTCCTAACTATGGCTACACCTTC.